These 5 T cell receptor beta chains came from one sample sequenced in a study of T-cell reconstitution after alpha-beta-depleted transplantation in children. The TCRbeta library was prepared with unique molecular identifiers. TCRdb reprocessed the PCR reads with MiXCR, giving one entry per CDR3 protein. There are about 300,000 distinct CDR3 sequences in the sample; over 9.5% occur only once, and 7.5% lies in the top ten. The sequenced sample was PBMCs, obtained before TCRalphabeta/CD19-depleted stem cell transplant. The receptors stem from a boy less than two years old with acute myeloid leukemia, due to receive a stem cell transplant.

The chain uses TRBV15 and TRBJ2-1; 10 positions match TRBD2. Germline assignment: CDR1 LNHNV and CDR2 YYDKDF (reference sequence). V lost 3 bases, J lost 6 bases, and 11 bases stayed unmatched. The CDR3 is 17 residues long. The CDR3 coding sequence is TGTGCCACCAGCAGTCTTCTAGCGGGAGCGAGTTTCAATGAGCAGTTCTTC. It encodes CATSSLLAGASFNEQFF.

This clonotype was observed at least ten times. The V and J genes are TRBV11-2 and TRBJ1-2, with unresolved D. This CDR3 spans 13 amino acids. In germline, CDR1 is SGHAT, CDR2 FQNNGV. V gave up 0 bases and J gave up 5 bases, with 7 bases separating them. For the CDR3, the DNA is TGTGCCAGCAGCTTAGACAGGAAATATGGCTACACCTTC. This translates into CASSLDRKYGYTF.

This clonotype was recorded a few times. The genes are TRBV6-5 and TRBJ2-2; TRBD2 matches at 12 bases. CDR1 is MNHEY and CDR2 is SVGAGI in the germline V gene. The J segment lost 1 base and the V segment lost 0 bases, leaving 3 bases of the junction unmatched. The length of the CDR3 is 18 residues. The CDR3 DNA follows: TGTGCCAGCAGTTACTCGCCTAGCGGGAGGGGGAACACCGGGGAGCTGTTTTTT. The encoded protein is CASSYSPSGRGNTGELFF.

This clonotype was observed a handful of times. This chain joins TRBV15 and TRBJ2-3, with D possibly being TRBD1 (5 bases). This CDR3 spans 13 amino acids. Germline loops: CDR1 LNHNV, CDR2 YYDKDF (reference sequence). V lost 8 bases, J lost 2 bases, and 11 bases lay in between. CDR3 DNA sequence: TGTGCCACCGGAGACAGAAACACAGATACGCAGTATTTT. It specifies CATGDRNTDTQYF.

This clonotype was counted many times. The rearrangement uses TRBV6-2 or TRBV6-3 and TRBJ2-7; TRBD1 might be the D (5 bases). The CDR3 consists of 14 residues. Trimming stripped 0 bases from V and 7 bases from J, with 13 bases between. CDR1 is MNHEY and CDR2 is SVGEGT in the germline V gene. In nucleotides, the CDR3 is TGTGCCAGCAGTTACTCATTAAGGGGCTGGGAGCAGTACTTC. This codes for CASSYSLRGWEQYF.